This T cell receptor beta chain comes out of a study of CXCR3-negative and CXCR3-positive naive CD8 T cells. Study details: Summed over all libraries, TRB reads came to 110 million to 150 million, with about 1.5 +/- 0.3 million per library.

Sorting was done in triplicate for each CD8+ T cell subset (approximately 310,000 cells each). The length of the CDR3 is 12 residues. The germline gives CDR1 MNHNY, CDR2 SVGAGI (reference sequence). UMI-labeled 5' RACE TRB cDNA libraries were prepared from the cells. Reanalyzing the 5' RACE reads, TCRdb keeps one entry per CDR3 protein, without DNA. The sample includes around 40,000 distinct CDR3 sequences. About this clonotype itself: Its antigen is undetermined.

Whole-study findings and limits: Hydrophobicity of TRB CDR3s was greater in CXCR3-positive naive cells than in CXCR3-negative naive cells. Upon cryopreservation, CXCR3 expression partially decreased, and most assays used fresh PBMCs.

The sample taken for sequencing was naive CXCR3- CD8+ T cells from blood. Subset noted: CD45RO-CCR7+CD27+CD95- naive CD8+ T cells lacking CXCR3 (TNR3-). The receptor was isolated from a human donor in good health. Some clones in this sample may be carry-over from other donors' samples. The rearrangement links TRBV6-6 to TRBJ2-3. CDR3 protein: CASSEGTDTQYF.